This T cell receptor beta chain emerged from a study of PD-1 blockade in classical Hodgkin lymphoma. Findings of the study overall: Those achieving complete response showed baseline diversity like newly diagnosed patients.

Time point indicated: cycle 4 day 1 (C4D1), after less than seven weeks of nivolumab. Brentuximab vedotin exposure varied, and every patient relapsed after autologous stem cell transplantation. A note on this clone: The antigen remains undetermined.

Measured with immunoSEQ multiplex PCR; TCRdb has only the in-frame clones, and not every one. The data hold 96,000 or so clones, with about 93% observed a single time. This CDR3 contains 16 residues. Looked up from germline, CDR1 is SGHAT and CDR2 is FQNNGV. V shed 3 bases and J shed 3 bases, with 16 bases lying between them. The J gene is TRBJ2-3, the V gene TRBV11-2; D might be TRBD1 (5 bases). This TCR was sampled from a human donor with classical Hodgkin lymphoma. The material sequenced was peripheral blood mononuclear cells (PBMCs), taken before the fourth cycle of nivolumab. CDR3 in DNA: TGTGCCAGCAGCTTCGGGTTGGCAGGGATGACAGATACGCAGTATTTT. It codes for CASSFGLAGMTDTQYF.